These T cell receptor beta chains were read from a single sample in a study of blood T cell repertoires in COVID-19. Sequenced by immunoSEQ multiplex PCR; TCRdb stores in-frame clones only, minus some. The data contain approximately 28,000 clones, less than 80% of them seen just once; the ten biggest clones take up around 21%. The sample consisted of peripheral blood. These receptors came from a boy between 2 and 10 years old with active or convalescent COVID-19. Both conserved end residues are part of each CDR3. The D gene is left open where the match is weak. Part of the rows lack a size; the others show once, few, many or a class for expanded clones.

CDR3 DNA: TGTGCCAGCAGTACTAGACAGGGAACGCAGTATTTT
CDR3 protein: CASSTRQGTQYF
V gene: TRBV6-5
D gene: TRBD1
clone size: once
J gene: TRBJ2-3

CDR3 DNA: TGTGCCAGCAGTTTATCGGGGGGAGCATATAATTCACCCCTCCACTTT
CDR3 protein: CASSLSGGAYNSPLHF
V gene: TRBV27
D gene: NA
clone size: NA
J gene: TRBJ1-6

CDR3 DNA: TGCGCCAGCAGTTTCAACCAAGAGACCCAGTACTTC
CDR3 protein: CASSFNQETQYF
V gene: TRBV10-1
D gene: NA
clone size: NA
J gene: TRBJ2-5

CDR3 DNA: TGTGCCACCAGCAGAGTGGGGACAGGGTTCCAGCCCCAGCATTTT
CDR3 protein: CATSRVGTGFQPQHF
V gene: TRBV15
D gene: TRBD1
clone size: NA
J gene: TRBJ1-5

CDR3 DNA: TGTGCCAGCAGTGAAGCGCTTCGGGGAAGCGGGAGGGCAGTTGAGACCCAGTACTTC
CDR3 protein: CASSEALRGSGRAVETQYF
V gene: TRBV2
D gene: TRBD2
clone size: few
J gene: TRBJ2-5

CDR3 DNA: TGTGCCAGCAGTAAACAGGGGGTACGAACTGAAGCTTTCTTT
CDR3 protein: CASSKQGVRTEAFF
V gene: TRBV28
D gene: TRBD1
clone size: many
J gene: TRBJ1-1

CDR3 DNA: TGTGCCAGCAGCGATCCGGGACAGCTATTCGATGAGCAGTTCTTC
CDR3 protein: CASSDPGQLFDEQFF
V gene: TRBV11-2
D gene: TRBD1
clone size: NA
J gene: TRBJ2-1

CDR3 DNA: TGTGCCAGTAGTATCCAGACAGGGGGAACTGAAGCTTTCTTT
CDR3 protein: CASSIQTGGTEAFF
V gene: TRBV19
D gene: TRBD1
clone size: NA
J gene: TRBJ1-1

CDR3 DNA: TGTGCCAGCAGTTTAAACGGGGGAGGGGAAGCTTTCTTT
CDR3 protein: CASSLNGGGEAFF
V gene: TRBV28
D gene: NA
clone size: NA
J gene: TRBJ1-1

CDR3 DNA: TGTGCCAGCAGTTCTAACCAGGGAAATGTAGGCAAGGGCTACACCTTC
CDR3 protein: CASSSNQGNVGKGYTF
V gene: TRBV11-2
D gene: NA
clone size: NA
J gene: TRBJ1-2

CDR3 DNA: TGCGTATTCAGGGCCTCCGGGGAGCTGTTTTTT
CDR3 protein: CVFRASGELFF
V gene: TRBV29-1
D gene: NA
clone size: few
J gene: TRBJ2-2

CDR3 DNA: TGTGCCAGCAGCTTAGTGTGGGACAGGGAGGAAGGCTACACCTTC
CDR3 protein: CASSLVWDREEGYTF
V gene: TRBV7-2
D gene: TRBD1
clone size: NA
J gene: TRBJ1-2

CDR3 DNA: TGTGCCAGCAGTTTTTCGGTAGGGACAGATGGCTACACCTTC
CDR3 protein: CASSFSVGTDGYTF
V gene: TRBV27
D gene: TRBD1
clone size: NA
J gene: TRBJ1-2

CDR3 DNA: TGCGCCAGCAGCCAAGCATCAGGAGCAAGGGGCACTGAAGCTTTCTTT
CDR3 protein: CASSQASGARGTEAFF
V gene: TRBV4-1
D gene: NA
clone size: NA
J gene: TRBJ1-1

CDR3 DNA: TGTGCCAGCAGTCCCCCAGGGGACTACGAGCAGTACTTC
CDR3 protein: CASSPPGDYEQYF
V gene: TRBV28
D gene: NA
clone size: NA
J gene: TRBJ2-7

CDR3 DNA: TGTGCCAGCAGCTTACGCGGCCCGGGGGTTAATACGCAGTATTTT
CDR3 protein: CASSLRGPGVNTQYF
V gene: TRBV11-3
D gene: NA
clone size: NA
J gene: TRBJ2-3

CDR3 DNA: TGTGCCAGCCGGGGCCTCGGGACAGTTTCCTACGAGCAGTACTTC
CDR3 protein: CASRGLGTVSYEQYF
V gene: TRBV27
D gene: TRBD1
clone size: NA
J gene: TRBJ2-7

CDR3 DNA: TGTGCCAGCAGGGGGACTAGCGGGGGCACAGATACGCAGTATTTT
CDR3 protein: CASRGTSGGTDTQYF
V gene: TRBV28
D gene: TRBD2
clone size: once
J gene: TRBJ2-3

CDR3 DNA: TGCGCCAGCAGCTCCTGGTCGGCAGATACGCAGTATTTT
CDR3 protein: CASSSWSADTQYF
V gene: TRBV5-1
D gene: NA
clone size: NA
J gene: TRBJ2-3

CDR3 DNA: TGTGCCAGCAGCCAGGGTGGGTCTGGGGCCAACGTCCTGACTTTC
CDR3 protein: CASSQGGSGANVLTF
V gene: TRBV7-9
D gene: NA
clone size: NA
J gene: TRBJ2-6

CDR3 DNA: TGCAGCGTTGAAGAGACGGCGGCGGAGACCCAGTACTTC
CDR3 protein: CSVEETAAETQYF
V gene: TRBV29-1
D gene: NA
clone size: NA
J gene: TRBJ2-5

CDR3 DNA: TGCGCCAGCAGCCAAGATATCCCTGGACAGTTTAGCTCTGGAAACACCATATATTTT
CDR3 protein: CASSQDIPGQFSSGNTIYF
V gene: TRBV4-1
D gene: NA
clone size: NA
J gene: TRBJ1-3

CDR3 DNA: TGTGCCACCAGCTACGCGGGGTTTAGCACAGATACGCAGTATTTT
CDR3 protein: CATSYAGFSTDTQYF
V gene: TRBV15
D gene: NA
clone size: NA
J gene: TRBJ2-3

CDR3 DNA: TGTGCCAGTAGTATCCCGGTGGGGGCTGGGAGTAGCAATCAGCCCCAGCATTTT
CDR3 protein: CASSIPVGAGSSNQPQHF
V gene: TRBV19
D gene: NA
clone size: NA
J gene: TRBJ1-5

CDR3 DNA: TGTGCCAGCAGCCAAGGGGTGCTGGGCTACACCTTC
CDR3 protein: CASSQGVLGYTF
V gene: TRBV6-5
D gene: NA
clone size: NA
J gene: TRBJ1-2